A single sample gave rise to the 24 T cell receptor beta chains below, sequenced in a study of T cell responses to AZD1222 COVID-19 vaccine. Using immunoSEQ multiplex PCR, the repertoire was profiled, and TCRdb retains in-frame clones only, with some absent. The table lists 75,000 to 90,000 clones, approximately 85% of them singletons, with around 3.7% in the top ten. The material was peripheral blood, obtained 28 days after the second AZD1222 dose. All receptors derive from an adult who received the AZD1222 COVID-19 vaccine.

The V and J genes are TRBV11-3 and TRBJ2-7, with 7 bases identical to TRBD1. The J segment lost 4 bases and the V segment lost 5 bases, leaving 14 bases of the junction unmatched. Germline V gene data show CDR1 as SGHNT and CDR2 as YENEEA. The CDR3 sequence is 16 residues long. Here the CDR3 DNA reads TGTGCCAGCAGCCGACGCCGACAGGGAAAAAGATACGAGCAGTACTTC. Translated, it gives CASSRRRQGKRYEQYF.

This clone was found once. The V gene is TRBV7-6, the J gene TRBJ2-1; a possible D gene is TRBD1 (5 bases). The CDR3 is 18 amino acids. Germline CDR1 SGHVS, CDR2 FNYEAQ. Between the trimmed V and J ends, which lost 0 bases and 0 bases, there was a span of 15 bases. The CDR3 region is CASSLASPDSNSYNEQFF. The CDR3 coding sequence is TGTGCCAGCAGCTTAGCCTCCCCCGACAGCAACTCCTACAATGAGCAGTTCTTC.

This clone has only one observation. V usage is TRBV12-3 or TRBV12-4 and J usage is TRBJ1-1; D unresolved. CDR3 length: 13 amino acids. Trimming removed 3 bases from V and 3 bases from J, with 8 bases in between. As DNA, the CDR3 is TGTGCCAGCAGTTTTACCGGGGACACTGAAGCTTTCTTT. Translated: CASSFTGDTEAFF.

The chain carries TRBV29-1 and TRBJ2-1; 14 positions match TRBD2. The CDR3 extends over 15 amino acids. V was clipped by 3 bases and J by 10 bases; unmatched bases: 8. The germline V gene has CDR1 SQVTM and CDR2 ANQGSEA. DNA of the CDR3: TGCAGCGTTGAGTTTGGACTAGCGGGAGGATACGAGCAGTTCTTC. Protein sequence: CSVEFGLAGGYEQFF.

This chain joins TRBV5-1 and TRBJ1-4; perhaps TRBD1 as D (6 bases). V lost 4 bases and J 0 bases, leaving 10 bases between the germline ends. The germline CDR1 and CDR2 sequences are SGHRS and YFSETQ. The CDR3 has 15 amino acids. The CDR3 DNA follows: TGCGCCAGCAGCGCGGGGACACCAACTAATGAAAAACTGTTTTTT. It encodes CASSAGTPTNEKLFF.

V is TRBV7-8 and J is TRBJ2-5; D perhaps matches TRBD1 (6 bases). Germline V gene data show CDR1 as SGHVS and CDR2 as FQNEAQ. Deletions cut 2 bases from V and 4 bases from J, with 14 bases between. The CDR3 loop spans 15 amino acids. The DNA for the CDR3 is TGTGCCAGCAGCTTAACCGGGACACTAGGAGAGACCCAGTACTTC. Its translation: CASSLTGTLGETQYF.

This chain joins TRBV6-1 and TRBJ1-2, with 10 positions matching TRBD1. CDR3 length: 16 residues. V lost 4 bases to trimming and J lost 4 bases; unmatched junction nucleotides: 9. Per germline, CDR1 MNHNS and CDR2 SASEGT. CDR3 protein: CASSAWTGGSGYGYTF. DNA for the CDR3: TGTGCCAGCAGTGCTTGGACAGGGGGTTCGGGCTATGGCTACACCTTC.

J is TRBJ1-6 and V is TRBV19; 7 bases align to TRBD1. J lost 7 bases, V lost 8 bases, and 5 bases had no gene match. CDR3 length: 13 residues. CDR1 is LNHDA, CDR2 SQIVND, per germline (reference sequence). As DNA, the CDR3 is TGTGCCAGTGCTCTGGGACAGAATTCACCCCTCCACTTT. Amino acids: CASALGQNSPLHF.

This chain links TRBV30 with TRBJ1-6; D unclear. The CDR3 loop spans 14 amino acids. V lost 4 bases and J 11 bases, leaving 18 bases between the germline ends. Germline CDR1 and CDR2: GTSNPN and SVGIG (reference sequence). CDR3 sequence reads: CAWNLGGGLTPLHF. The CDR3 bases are TGTGCCTGGAACTTAGGCGGAGGTTTGACACCCCTCCACTTT.

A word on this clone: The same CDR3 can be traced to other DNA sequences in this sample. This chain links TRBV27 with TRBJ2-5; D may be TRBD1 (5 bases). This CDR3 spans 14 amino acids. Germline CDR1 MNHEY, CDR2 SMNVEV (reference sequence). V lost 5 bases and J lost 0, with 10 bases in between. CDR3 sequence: CASSPNRNQETQYF. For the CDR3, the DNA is TGTGCCAGCAGTCCAAACAGGAACCAAGAGACCCAGTACTTC.

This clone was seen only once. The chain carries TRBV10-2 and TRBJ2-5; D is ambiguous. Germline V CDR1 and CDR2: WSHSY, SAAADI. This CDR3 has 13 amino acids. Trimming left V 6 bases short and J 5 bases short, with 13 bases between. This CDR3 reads CASSSGQWETQYF. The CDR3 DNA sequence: TGCGCCAGCAGCTCGGGCCAGTGGGAGACCCAGTACTTC.

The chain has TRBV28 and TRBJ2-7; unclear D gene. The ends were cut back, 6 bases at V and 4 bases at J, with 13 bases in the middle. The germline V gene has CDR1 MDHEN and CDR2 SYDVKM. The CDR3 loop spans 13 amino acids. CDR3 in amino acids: CASSFGGRYEQYF. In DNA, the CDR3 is TGTGCCAGCAGCTTTGGTGGGCGTTACGAGCAGTACTTC.

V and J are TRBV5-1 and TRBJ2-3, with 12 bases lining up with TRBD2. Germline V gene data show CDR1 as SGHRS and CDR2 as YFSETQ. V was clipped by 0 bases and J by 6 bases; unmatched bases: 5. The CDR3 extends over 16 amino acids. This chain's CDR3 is CASSLELAGGLDTQYF. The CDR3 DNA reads TGCGCCAGCAGCTTGGAGCTAGCGGGGGGGCTTGATACGCAGTATTTT.

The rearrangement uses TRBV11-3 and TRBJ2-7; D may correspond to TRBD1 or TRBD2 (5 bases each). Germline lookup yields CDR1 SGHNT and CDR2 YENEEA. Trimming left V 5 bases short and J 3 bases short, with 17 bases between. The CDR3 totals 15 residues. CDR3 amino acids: CASSKNSGGIYEQYF. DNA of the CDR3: TGTGCCAGCAGCAAAAACAGTGGGGGAATCTACGAGCAGTACTTC.

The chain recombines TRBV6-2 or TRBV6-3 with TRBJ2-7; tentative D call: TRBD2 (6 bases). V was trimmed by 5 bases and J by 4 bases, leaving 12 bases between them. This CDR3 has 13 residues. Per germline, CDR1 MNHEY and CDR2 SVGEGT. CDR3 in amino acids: CASSKPGSYEQYF. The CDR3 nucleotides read TGTGCCAGCAGTAAACCCGGGAGTTACGAGCAGTACTTC.

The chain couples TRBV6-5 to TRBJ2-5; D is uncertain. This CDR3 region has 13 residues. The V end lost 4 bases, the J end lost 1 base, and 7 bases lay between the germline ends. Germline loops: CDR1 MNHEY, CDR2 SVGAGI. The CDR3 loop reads CASSLTVQETQYF. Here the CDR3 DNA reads TGTGCCAGCAGTTTAACAGTCCAAGAGACCCAGTACTTC.

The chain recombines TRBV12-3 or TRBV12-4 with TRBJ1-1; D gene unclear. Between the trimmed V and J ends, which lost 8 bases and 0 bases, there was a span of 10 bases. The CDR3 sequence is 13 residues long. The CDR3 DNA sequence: TGTGCCAGCGGTGGAAAAATGAACACTGAAGCTTTCTTT. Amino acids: CASGGKMNTEAFF.

The CDR3: CASSPGLTWETQYF. DNA for the CDR3: TGTGCCAGCAGCCCGGGACTGACTTGGGAGACCCAGTACTTC. This rearrangement joins TRBV7-2 to TRBJ2-5; a possible D gene is TRBD2 (6 bases). Germline CDR1 SGHTA, CDR2 FQGNSA. CDR3 length equals 14 residues. Trimming removed 5 bases from V and 5 bases from J, with 15 bases in between. The full variable domain, completed using reference TRBV7-2 and TRBJ2-5, is GAGVSQSPSNKVTEKGKDVELRCDPISGHTALYWYRQSLGQGLEFLIYFQGNSAPDKSGLPSDRFSAERTGGSVSTLTIQRTQQEDSAVYLCASSPGLTWETQYFGPGTRLLVL.

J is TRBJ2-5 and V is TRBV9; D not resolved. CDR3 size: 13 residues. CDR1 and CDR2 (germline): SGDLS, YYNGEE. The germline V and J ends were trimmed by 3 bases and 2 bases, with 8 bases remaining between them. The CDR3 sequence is CASSGSHQETQYF. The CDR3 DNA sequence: TGTGCCAGCAGCGGGTCGCATCAAGAGACCCAGTACTTC.

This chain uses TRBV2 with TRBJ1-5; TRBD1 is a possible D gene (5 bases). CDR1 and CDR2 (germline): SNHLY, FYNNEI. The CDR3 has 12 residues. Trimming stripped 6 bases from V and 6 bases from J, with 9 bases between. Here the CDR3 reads CASSGTSQPQHF. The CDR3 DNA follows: TGTGCCAGCAGCGGGACGAGTCAGCCCCAGCATTTT.

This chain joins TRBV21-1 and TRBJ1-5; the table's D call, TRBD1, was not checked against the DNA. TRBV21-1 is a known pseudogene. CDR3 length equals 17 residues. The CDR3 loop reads CASTVRQGGAANQPQHF. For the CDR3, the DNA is TGTGCCAGCACCGTAAGACAAGGGGGCGCCGCTAATCAGCCCCAGCATTTT.

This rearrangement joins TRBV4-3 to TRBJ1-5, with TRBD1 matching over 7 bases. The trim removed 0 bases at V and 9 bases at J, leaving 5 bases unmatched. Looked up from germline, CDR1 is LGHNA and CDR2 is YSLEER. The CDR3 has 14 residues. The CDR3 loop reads CASSQDARGGPQHF. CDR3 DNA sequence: TGCGCCAGCAGCCAAGATGCCAGGGGGGGGCCCCAGCATTTT.

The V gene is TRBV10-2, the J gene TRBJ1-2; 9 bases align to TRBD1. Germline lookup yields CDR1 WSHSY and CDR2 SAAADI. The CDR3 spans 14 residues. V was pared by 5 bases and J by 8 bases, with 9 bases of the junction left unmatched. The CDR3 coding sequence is TGCGCCAGCAGTCCAGGAGGGACAGGGAAAGGCTACACCTTC. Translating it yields CASSPGGTGKGYTF.

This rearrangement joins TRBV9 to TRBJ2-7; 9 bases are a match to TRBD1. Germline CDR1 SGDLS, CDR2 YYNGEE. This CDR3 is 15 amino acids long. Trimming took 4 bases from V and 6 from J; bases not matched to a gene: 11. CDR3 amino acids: CASSPSPGTGLEQYF. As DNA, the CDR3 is TGTGCCAGCAGCCCATCCCCAGGGACAGGGCTCGAGCAGTACTTC.